This T cell receptor beta chain was identified in a study of blood T cell repertoires in COVID-19. On the study more broadly: Nucleic acid was either cDNA or gDNA, and it came from T cells, B-cell-depleted T cells, or PBMCs.

The authors' processing: Estimation of nucleated cell counts relied on the amplification of reference gene primers. Assay: immunoSEQ multiplex PCR; the TCRdb copy retains only in-frame clones and omits some. That table supplies the V and J calls and clone size; D and trimming were determined from the DNA. The sample has nearly 110,000 clones; 80% to 85% are singletons. The CDR3 extends over 15 amino acids. V shed 6 bases and J 2 bases; nucleotides not matched to a gene: 5. Germline CDR1 and CDR2: KGHDR and SFDVKD. The receptor comes from a man between 70 and 80 years old with acute or convalescent COVID-19. The gene calls are TRBV24-1 and TRBJ2-3; 9 bases are a match to TRBD1. Material for sequencing was peripheral blood. The DNA of the CDR3 is TGTGCCACCAGTAGTGGACAGGGGTACACAGATACGCAGTATTTT. Translated: CATSSGQGYTDTQYF.